This T cell receptor (beta chain) was recorded in a study of shared clonotypes between healthy human individuals. Sorted-subset replicate PCR reactions were performed with 150 to 200 ng DNA, corresponding to roughly 30,000 T cell genomes. The table came from immunoSEQ multiplex PCR; TCRdb's copy has only in-frame clones and leaves some out. Of millions of clones detected, more than 85% appear once; the ten largest clones hold under 0.45%. Trimming removed 5 bases from V and 3 bases from J; junction bases left unmatched: 16. CDR1 is MNHEY and CDR2 is SMNVEV in the germline V gene (reference sequence). This CDR3 region has 20 residues.

This rearrangement joins TRBV27 to TRBJ2-2, with 12 bases fitting TRBD1. This TCR came from a man aged 18 to 30 in good health. Some clones in this sample may be carry-over from other donors' samples. Sequencing was performed on naive CD4+ T cells from PBMCs. Sample subset: CD45RA+ positively selected. CDR3 amino acids: CASSPLGTGGAGKDTGELFF. In DNA form, the CDR3 reads TGTGCCAGCAGTCCCTTAGGGACAGGGGGCGCGGGGAAGGACACCGGGGAGCTGTTTTTT.